Described below is a single T cell receptor beta chain sequence and its context. Its antigen is unidentified. Assay runs were performed at deep level. The table came from immunoSEQ multiplex PCR; TCRdb's copy has only in-frame clones and leaves some out. There are under 1,100,000 clones in the sample; more than 75% occur only once, and 0.55% to 0.7% lies in the top ten. V lost 4 bases and J lost 3, with 13 bases in between. Germline CDR1 is MDHEN and CDR2 is SYDVKM. The CDR3 consists of 15 residues. Among the donors, all were Caucasian adults who lived in Nashville, Tennessee. The data originate from a study of shared clonotypes between healthy human individuals. Notes on the study in general: Naive subsets generally exceeded memory subsets in estimated richness. Sharing across four donors was highest in naive CD4 (approximately 5%) and lowest in memory CD8 (0.4%).

This TCR derives from a man between 18 and 35 years old in good health. Some clones in this sample may be carry-over from other donors' samples. The sequenced sample consisted of memory CD4+ T cells from PBMCs. Subset specified: CD45RA-negative fraction. This sequence joins TRBV28 and TRBJ1-3; tentatively, D is TRBD1 (5 bases). CDR3 sequence: CASSSNSDIGNTIYF. CDR3 DNA: TGTGCCAGCAGTTCTAATTCGGACATTGGAAACACCATATATTTT.